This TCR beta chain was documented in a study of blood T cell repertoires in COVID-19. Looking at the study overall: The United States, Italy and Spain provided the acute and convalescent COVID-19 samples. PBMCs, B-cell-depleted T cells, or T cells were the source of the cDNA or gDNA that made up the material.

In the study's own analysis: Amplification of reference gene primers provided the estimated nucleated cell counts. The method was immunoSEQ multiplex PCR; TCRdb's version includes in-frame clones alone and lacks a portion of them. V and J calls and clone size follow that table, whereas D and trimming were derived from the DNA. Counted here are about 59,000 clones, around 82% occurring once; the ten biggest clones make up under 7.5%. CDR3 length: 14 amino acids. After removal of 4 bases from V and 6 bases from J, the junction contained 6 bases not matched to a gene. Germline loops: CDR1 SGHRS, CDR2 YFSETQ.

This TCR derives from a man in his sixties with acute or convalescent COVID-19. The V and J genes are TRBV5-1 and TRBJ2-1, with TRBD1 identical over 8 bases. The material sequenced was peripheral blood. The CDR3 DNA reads TGCGCCAGCAGCACCCTGGACAGGGTCAATGAGCAGTTCTTC. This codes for CASSTLDRVNEQFF.